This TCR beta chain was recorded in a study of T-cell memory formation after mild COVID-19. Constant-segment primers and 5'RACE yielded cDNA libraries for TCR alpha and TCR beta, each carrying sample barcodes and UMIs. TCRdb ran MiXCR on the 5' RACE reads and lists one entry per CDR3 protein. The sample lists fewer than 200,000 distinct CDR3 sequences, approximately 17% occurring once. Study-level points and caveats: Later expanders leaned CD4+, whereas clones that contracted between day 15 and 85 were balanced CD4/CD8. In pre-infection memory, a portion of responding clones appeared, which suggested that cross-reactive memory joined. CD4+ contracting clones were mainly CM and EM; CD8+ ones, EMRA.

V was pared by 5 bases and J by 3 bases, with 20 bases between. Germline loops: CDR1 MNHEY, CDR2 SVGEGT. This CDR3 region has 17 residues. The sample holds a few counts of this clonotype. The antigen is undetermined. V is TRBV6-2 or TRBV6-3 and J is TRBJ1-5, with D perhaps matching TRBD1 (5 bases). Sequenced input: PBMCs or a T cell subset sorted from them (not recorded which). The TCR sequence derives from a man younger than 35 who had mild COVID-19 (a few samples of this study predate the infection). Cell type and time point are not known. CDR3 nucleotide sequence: TGTGCCAGCAGTAAAGACTGGGGGTACCCTAACAATCAGCCCCAGCATTTT. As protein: CASSKDWGYPNNQPQHF.